This TCR beta chain was sequenced for a study of metastatic and nonmetastatic thyroid tumors (dated by TCRdb to between 2020 and 2021). About the investigation overall: The researchers compared repertoires between peripheral blood samples and tumor or nodule tissue samples from patients with malignant or benign thyroid disease.

The sample holds a few counts of this clone. This clone's antigen is unknown. The input lacks base qualities; no much larger clone sits a single base away. Library preparation employed PCR. TCRdb names Illumina HiSeq 4000 as the instrument used. High-throughput sequencing was used to profile the TCR beta-chain CDR3 region of each patient. The study's processing was this. CDR3 differences across clinicopathological groups were used to build a classifier for discriminating distant-metastatic papillary thyroid cancer patients. The Shannon index was used to measure repertoire diversity, and the Morisita-Horn index was used to measure how similar tumor and blood repertoires were. TCRdb reanalyzed the raw reads on its own, using fastp at Q25 for trimming and MiXCR for clone calling, and kept in-frame beta chains. V and J calls and clone size were set by TCRdb, not the authors. A total of 16,000 or so clones appear in this sample, about 26% of them only once. The ten top clones hold 15% of the sample.

Before undergoing thyroid surgery, none of the patients had been given any kind of treatment. Patient clinical samples collected from about 2011 to 2018 were retrospectively analysed using T-cell receptor beta sequencing. Here V drops 7 bases and J drops 0 bases, and the junction holds 7 bases not matched to any gene. Looking up the germline V gene (reference sequence) yields CDR1 MNHEY and CDR2 SMNVEV. Counted from cysteine to phenylalanine, this CDR3 has 15 amino acids. The DNA shown is the 45-base CDR3, in frame from base 1. On the study overall, not on this receptor specifically: TCR beta diversity was reported as significantly higher in malignant tumors than in benign nodules, in both blood and tumor samples.

The sequenced sample consisted of adjacent normal tissue. The source is a female donor with papillary thyroid cancer or a benign thyroid nodule (not recorded which). Some clones in this sample may be carry-over from other donors' samples. The chain is encoded by TRBV27 joined to TRBJ2-3, and 7 junction bases match TRBD1. CDR3 region: CASTMDRTSTDTQYF. Here is the DNA: TGTGCCAGCACCATGGACAGGACTAGCACAGATACGCAGTATTTT.